The 5 T cell receptor beta chains reported below all come from one sample, sequenced in a study of technical replicates of blood from a few donors (dated by TCRdb to 2015 to 2018). The library was obtained by the immunoSEQ multiplex PCR assay. The clones in this table, taken by TCRdb from immuneACCESS, are in-frame only. Not every clone is retained; where verified, under half of the shortfall comes from an unresolved V gene, and the cause of the rest is unknown. A total of fewer than 90,000 clones appear in this sample, around 92% of them only once. About 0.43% of the sample is taken by the ten largest. Source material: T cells isolated from PBMCs. The source of these receptors is a human donor in good health.

The genes are TRBV4-1 and TRBJ2-1; a weak D match, TRBD1 (5 bases). In germline, CDR1 is MGHRA, CDR2 YSYEKL. The CDR3 runs to 13 residues. V shed 5 bases and J shed 7 bases, with 12 bases lying between them. CDR3 bases: TGCGCCAGCAGCACCGAACAGGATAATGAGCAGTTCTTC. As protein: CASSTEQDNEQFF.

J is TRBJ1-1 and V is TRBV20-1; D unresolved. The CDR3 loop spans 11 amino acids. V lost 5 bases, J lost 1 base, and 5 bases lay in between. The germline V gene encodes CDR1 DFQATT and CDR2 SNEGSKA (reference sequence). CDR3 in amino acids: CSAPSNTEAFF. CDR3 coding DNA: TGCAGTGCTCCGTCGAACACTGAAGCTTTCTTT.

The V call is TRBV4-3, the J call TRBJ2-7; TRBD2 matches at 13 bases. The germline V gene encodes CDR1 LGHNA and CDR2 YSLEER. The CDR3 loop spans 16 amino acids. V shed 3 bases, J shed 3 bases, and the junction held 5 bases outside the gene matches. The CDR3 here is CASSQGLAGSYYEQYF. DNA of the CDR3: TGCGCCAGCAGCCAGGGACTAGCGGGAAGTTACTACGAGCAGTACTTC.

This clone was counted between two and nine times. The chain is built from TRBV7-9 and TRBJ1-1; 8 bases fit TRBD1. Trimming at V came to 5 bases and at J to 5 bases, leaving 16 bases not matched to a gene. From germline, CDR1 is SEHNR and CDR2 FQNEAQ (reference sequence). The CDR3 consists of 17 residues. The DNA of the CDR3 is TGTGCCAGCAGCATTAGCCCCGGGACAGGTCGAGAGACTGAAGCTTTCTTT. This translates into CASSISPGTGRETEAFF.

The V and J genes are TRBV5-1 and TRBJ1-1; a weak D match, TRBD1 (5 bases). Germline CDR1 and CDR2: SGHRS and YFSETQ. This CDR3 is built from 14 residues. Trimming left V 7 bases short and J 1 base short, with 14 bases between. CDR3 in DNA: TGCGCCAGCGGGCCCGGGGGAACGAACACTGAAGCTTTCTTT. It yields the protein CASGPGGTNTEAFF. Full variable domain (rest looked up from reference TRBV5-1 and TRBJ1-1): KAGVTQTPRYLIKTRGQQVTLSCSPISGHRSVSWYQQTPGQGLQFLFEYFSETQRNKGNFPGRFSGRQFSNSRSEMNVSTLELGDSALYLCASGPGGTNTEAFFGQGTRLTVV.